The clone carrying this T cell receptor beta chain was detected ten times or more. What it binds is unknown. Molecules of cDNA were individually given unique molecular identifiers that were attached to them. TCRdb itself ran the 5' RACE reads through MiXCR, one entry per CDR3 protein. The repertoire holds about 52,000 distinct CDR3 sequences, with 9.5% to 12% as singletons. V gave up 4 bases and J gave up 3 bases; unmatched junction bases: 7. The CDR3 covers 15 residues. CDR1 and CDR2 (germline): MDHEN, SYDVKM. This sample was included in a study of early T cells in non-severe SARS-CoV-2 infection. At the level of the study: Whole-blood bulk RNA, unsorted, was sequenced, and chains were unpaired.

Study-level points and caveats: Lookups in VDJdb leaned toward anti-spike CD8 responses and missed private and CD4 specificities.

The clonotype originates from an adult who was a healthcare worker with PCR-confirmed SARS-CoV-2 infection or an uninfected control (not recorded which). Sequenced input: whole blood. V and J are TRBV28 and TRBJ2-7, with 9 bases matching TRBD2. The CDR3 sequence is CASSSGTSTYYEQYF. The CDR3 bases are TGTGCCAGCAGTTCCGGGACTAGCACTTACTACGAGCAGTACTTC.